A selection of T cell receptor beta chains follows, all from one sample in a study of blood T cells in healthy people across ages. TCRdb processed the 5' RACE reads anew with MiXCR; each CDR3 protein has one entry. The sample carries some 1.4 million distinct CDR3 sequences, approximately 42% recorded once. Sequenced material: blood. The receptors shown here come from a woman between 18 and 29 years old in good health. The CDR3 runs from the conserved cysteine through the conserved F or W. D genes are given only for firm matches. The listing skips clone size in some rows; elsewhere it reads once, few, many or a size class.

D gene	clone size	V gene	J gene	CDR3 DNA	CDR3 protein
TRBD2	few	TRBV5-1	TRBJ2-2	TGCGCCAGCAGCTTGGCCCTAGCGGGAGTGTGGGAGCTGTTTTTT	CASSLALAGVWELFF
NA	few	TRBV6-2/TRBV6-3	TRBJ1-2	TGTGCCAGCAGCCACAACAACAGGCGCCCGGCTAACTATGGCTACACCTTC	CASSHNNRRPANYGYTF
NA	NA	TRBV29-1	TRBJ1-2	TGCAGCGTTGATCTGGGGACCGGCGGGCTCACCTTC	CSVDLGTGGLTF
NA	NA	TRBV12-3/TRBV12-4	TRBJ2-7	TGTGCCAGCAGTTTTTGGGGGGACTACGAGCAGTACTTC	CASSFWGDYEQYF
TRBD2	few	TRBV19	TRBJ2-1	TGTGCCACCCGGACTAGCGGGAGCCCCTACAATGAGCAGTTCTTC	CATRTSGSPYNEQFF
TRBD1	once	TRBV10-3	TRBJ1-2	TGTGCCATCAGTGACCCCGACAGGGAGCATAACTATGGCCACACCTTC	CAISDPDREHNYGHTF
NA	NA	TRBV28	TRBJ2-4	TGTGCCAGCAGTTTATCTACAACCGGAGGCAAAAACATTCAGTACTTC	CASSLSTTGGKNIQYF
NA	few	TRBV20-1	TRBJ2-3	TGCAGTGCTGTACCGGGGTTCGATACGCAGTATTTT	CSAVPGFDTQYF
NA	NA	TRBV4-1	TRBJ1-1	TGCGCCAGCAGCCAAGATAGCGGCAGAATGAACACTGAAGCTTTCTTT	CASSQDSGRMNTEAFF
NA	NA	TRBV5-1	TRBJ2-7	TGCGCCAGCAGCCCCCGGGATAAGTCATCCGAGCAGTACTTC	CASSPRDKSSEQYF
TRBD2	NA	TRBV6-6	TRBJ2-3	TGTGCCAGCAGTCTAGCGGGAAGCACAGATGCGCAGTATTTT	CASSLAGSTDAQYF
NA	NA	TRBV6-1	TRBJ2-2	TGTGCTTCAAGGACAGAACTAAACACCGGGGAGCTGTTTTTT	CASRTELNTGELFF
NA	NA	TRBV9	TRBJ1-5	TGTGCCAGCAGCGTAGGCCCACAGTCTGCTGGGGGTGATCAGCCCCAGCATTTT	CASSVGPQSAGGDQPQHF